The rows below give T cell receptor beta chains drawn from one sample of a study of CXCR3-negative and CXCR3-positive naive CD8 T cells. TCRdb derives one entry per CDR3 protein from the 5' RACE reads, leaving out DNA. The sample's table shows around 140,000 distinct CDR3 sequences. Sequenced sample: naive CXCR3+ CD8+ T cells from blood. The source of these receptors is a human donor in good health. Some clones in this sample may be carry-over from other donors' samples. Both conserved end residues are part of each CDR3.

CDR3: CASGLFGGTGELFF
V: TRBV7-3
J: TRBJ2-2

CDR3: CASSHDRDPNYGYTF
V: TRBV5-5
J: TRBJ1-2

CDR3: CSARDFGTSGFYEQYF
V: TRBV20-1
J: TRBJ2-7

CDR3: CASSLEPAGGPNEQFF
V: TRBV7-3
J: TRBJ2-1

CDR3: CASSSGATYNEQFF
V: TRBV12-3/TRBV12-4
J: TRBJ2-1

CDR3: CASSLVVAGRILTDTQYF
V: TRBV7-9
J: TRBJ2-3

CDR3: CASSSGGEEQFF
V: TRBV12-3/TRBV12-4
J: TRBJ2-1

CDR3: CASKGGGRETQYF
V: TRBV7-9
J: TRBJ2-5

CDR3: CASSLPAGFYYEQYF
V: TRBV7-8
J: TRBJ2-7

CDR3: CSVEGRERTLGMAF
V: TRBV29-1
J: TRBJ1-2

CDR3: CAISEAGHPTNQPQHF
V: TRBV10-3
J: TRBJ1-5

CDR3: CASSNSDWRAANTGELFF
V: TRBV6-6
J: TRBJ2-2

CDR3: CASSVPPDRANEQFF
V: TRBV9
J: TRBJ2-1

CDR3: CASSDRDRGYEQYF
V: TRBV9
J: TRBJ2-7

CDR3: CASSSKYNTEAFF
V: TRBV6-5
J: TRBJ1-1

CDR3: CASSFRATGEADTQYF
V: TRBV28
J: TRBJ2-3

CDR3: CASSLEPASRVYEQYF
V: TRBV5-1
J: TRBJ2-7

CDR3: CASSPGLAGGKYTGELFF
V: TRBV12-3/TRBV12-4
J: TRBJ2-2

CDR3: CASSRGLAATVYEQYF
V: TRBV7-9
J: TRBJ2-7

CDR3: CASSKSGRVRTYEQYF
V: TRBV12-3/TRBV12-4
J: TRBJ2-7

CDR3: CSVDDLDAAQGSEQYF
V: TRBV29-1
J: TRBJ2-7

CDR3: CASTPGINNEQFF
V: TRBV28
J: TRBJ2-1

CDR3: CASSFGTRGHNEQFF
V: TRBV19
J: TRBJ2-1

CDR3: CASRPVGGHSNPYEQYF
V: TRBV13
J: TRBJ2-7

CDR3: CASSLDSPLTLAGGGEQFF
V: TRBV4-2
J: TRBJ2-1

CDR3: CASSQDHSRLETPSYEQYF
V: TRBV4-3
J: TRBJ2-7

CDR3: CASAGSGIQYF
V: TRBV11-2
J: TRBJ2-4

CDR3: CASSLAWGAPGETQYF
V: TRBV7-6
J: TRBJ2-5

CDR3: CASNRGAWNEQFF
V: TRBV9
J: TRBJ2-1

CDR3: CASSLWDRAQETQYF
V: TRBV7-7
J: TRBJ2-5

CDR3: CASSLASGTTNYGYTF
V: TRBV5-1
J: TRBJ1-2

CDR3: CASSLEPSGGIPHDTQYF
V: TRBV4-1
J: TRBJ2-3

CDR3: CSVEPGQAGGYTF
V: TRBV29-1
J: TRBJ1-2

CDR3: CASSLWYFYDETDNQPQHF
V: TRBV5-6
J: TRBJ1-5